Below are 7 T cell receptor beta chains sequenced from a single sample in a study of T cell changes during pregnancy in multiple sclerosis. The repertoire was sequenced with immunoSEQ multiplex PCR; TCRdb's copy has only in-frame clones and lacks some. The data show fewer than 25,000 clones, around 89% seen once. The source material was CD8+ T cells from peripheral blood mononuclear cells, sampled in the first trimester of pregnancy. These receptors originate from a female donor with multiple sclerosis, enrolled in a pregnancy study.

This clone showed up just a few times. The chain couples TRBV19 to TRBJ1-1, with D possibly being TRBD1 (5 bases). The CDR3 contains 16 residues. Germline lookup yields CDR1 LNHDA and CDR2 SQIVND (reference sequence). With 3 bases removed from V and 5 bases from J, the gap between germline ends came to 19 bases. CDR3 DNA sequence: TGTGCCAGTAGTATCTCGGTAGTCTCTCGGGGGACTGAAGCTTTCTTT. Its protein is CASSISVVSRGTEAFF.

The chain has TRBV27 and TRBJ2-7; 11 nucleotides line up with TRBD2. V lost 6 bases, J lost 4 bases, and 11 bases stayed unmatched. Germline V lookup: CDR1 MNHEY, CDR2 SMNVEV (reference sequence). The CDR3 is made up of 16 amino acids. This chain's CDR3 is CASSLTASGRHYEQYF. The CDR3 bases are TGTGCCAGCAGCTTGACCGCTAGCGGGAGGCATTACGAGCAGTACTTC.

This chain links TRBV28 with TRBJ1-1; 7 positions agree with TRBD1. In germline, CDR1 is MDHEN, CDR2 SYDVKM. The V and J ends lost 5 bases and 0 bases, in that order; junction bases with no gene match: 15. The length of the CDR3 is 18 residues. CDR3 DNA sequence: TGTGCCAGCAGTCTACCCCATCGGGACAGAGGCATGAACACTGAAGCTTTCTTT. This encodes CASSLPHRDRGMNTEAFF.

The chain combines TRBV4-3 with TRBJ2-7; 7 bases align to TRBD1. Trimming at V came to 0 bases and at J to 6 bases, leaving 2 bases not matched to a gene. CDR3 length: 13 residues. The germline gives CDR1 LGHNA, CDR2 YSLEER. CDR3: CASSQDRTGEQYF. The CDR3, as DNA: TGCGCCAGCAGCCAAGATCGGACAGGCGAGCAGTACTTC.

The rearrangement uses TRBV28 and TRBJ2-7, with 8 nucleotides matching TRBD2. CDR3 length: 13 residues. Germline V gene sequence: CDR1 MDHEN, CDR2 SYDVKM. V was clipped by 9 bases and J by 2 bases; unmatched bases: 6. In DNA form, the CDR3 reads TGTGCCAGTCGCGGGAGGTCCGCCTACGAGCAGTACTTC. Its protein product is CASRGRSAYEQYF.

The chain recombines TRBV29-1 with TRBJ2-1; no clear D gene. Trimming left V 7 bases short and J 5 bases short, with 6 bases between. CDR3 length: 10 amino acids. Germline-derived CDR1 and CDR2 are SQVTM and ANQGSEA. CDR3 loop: CSAKNNEQFF. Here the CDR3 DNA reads TGCAGCGCCAAAAACAATGAGCAGTTCTTC.

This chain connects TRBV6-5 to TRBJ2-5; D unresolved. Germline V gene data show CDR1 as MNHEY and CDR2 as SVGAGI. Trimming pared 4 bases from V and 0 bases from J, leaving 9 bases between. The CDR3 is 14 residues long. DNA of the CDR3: TGTGCCAGCAGTTGGATAGCAGACCAAGAGACCCAGTACTTC. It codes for CASSWIADQETQYF.